This TCR beta chain emerged from a study of molecular identifiers for immune sequencing clone quantification. This clonotype was seen many times. TCRdb analysed the PCR reads with MiXCR anew, one entry per CDR3 protein. The repertoire holds tens of thousands of distinct CDR3 sequences, with 35% to 40% as singletons. CDR1 and CDR2 from the germline V gene are SEHNR and FQNEAQ (reference sequence). The ends were cut back, 3 bases at V and 2 bases at J, with 14 bases in the middle. The CDR3 spans 17 residues. The origin of this receptor is a human donor in good health. Some libraries in this study had Jurkat cell RNA spiked in. The gene calls are TRBV7-9 and TRBJ1-6; TRBD1 might be the D (6 bases). The sample comprised naive CD8+ T cells from blood, with Jurkat cell RNA spiked in. Subset indicated: FACS-sorted CD8+CD4-CCR7+CD45RA+ naive T cells. The CDR3 protein is CASSLTAAGAYNSPLHF. The CDR3 DNA is TGTGCCAGCAGCTTGACAGCCGCAGGGGCCTATAATTCACCCCTCCACTTT. The full variable domain, its missing parts supplied by reference TRBV7-9 and TRBJ1-6, is DTGVSQNPRHKITKRGQNVTFRCDPISEHNRLYWYRQTLGQGPEFLTYFQNEAQLEKSRLLSDRFSAERPKGSFSTLEIQRTEQGDSAMYLCASSLTAAGAYNSPLHFGNGTRLTVT.